Below, 10 T cell receptor beta chains from the same sample are listed, as sequenced in a study of cytomegalovirus exposure and HLA in healthy donors. Profiling relied on immunoSEQ multiplex PCR, and the TCRdb table lists in-frame clones only, not all of them. The repertoire has 40,000 to 60,000 clones, over 85% of them found once; the top ten carry 7.8%. The sequencing sample was made of PBMCs. These receptors all stem from a young woman in good health and CMV-seropositive.

The chain combines TRBV7-9 with TRBJ2-3; the D is unclear. Germline CDR1 and CDR2: SEHNR and FQNEAQ (reference sequence). Trimming cost V 6 bases and J 5 bases, with 9 bases left between them. This CDR3 spans 12 amino acids. The CDR3 loop is CASSPPGDTQYF. DNA of the CDR3: TGTGCCAGCAGTCCTCCAGGAGATACGCAGTATTTT.

The V and J genes are TRBV21-1 and TRBJ1-6; TRBD1, the D gene given by the table, was not confirmed from the DNA. TRBV21-1 is described as a pseudogene. The CDR3 is made up of 16 amino acids. The CDR3 coding sequence is TGTGCCAGCAGCAAAGGAGGGGGCTCCTATAATTCACCCCTCCACTTT. It translates to CASSKGGGSYNSPLHF.

The V and J genes are TRBV15 and TRBJ2-7, with 10 bases fitting TRBD1. The CDR3 runs 15 residues. The J segment lost 3 bases and the V segment lost 1 base, leaving 3 bases of the junction unmatched. Germline V lookup: CDR1 LNHNV, CDR2 YYDKDF (reference sequence). For the CDR3, the DNA is TGTGCCACCAGCAGAGCTGACAGGGGGCACTACGAGCAGTACTTC. Translation gives CATSRADRGHYEQYF.

This clone was observed a single time. The genes are TRBV7-2 and TRBJ2-7; D may be TRBD2 (5 bases). The V gene lost 6 bases and the J gene lost 7 bases, with 19 bases spanning the gap. The CDR3 spans 14 residues. Germline lookup yields CDR1 SGHTA and CDR2 FQGNSA. CDR3 amino acids: CASRATSDLGEQYF. In DNA form, the CDR3 reads TGTGCCAGCAGGGCAACTAGTGACCTCGGGGAGCAGTACTTC. The variable domain in full, completed from reference TRBV7-2 and TRBJ2-7, reads GAGVSQSPSNKVTEKGKDVELRCDPISGHTALYWYRQSLGQGLEFLIYFQGNSAPDKSGLPSDRFSAERTGGSVSTLTIQRTQQEDSAVYLCASRATSDLGEQYFGPGTRLTVT.

The J gene is TRBJ2-3, the V gene TRBV27, with unresolved D. This CDR3 has 11 amino acids. Germline CDR1 and CDR2: MNHEY and SMNVEV (reference sequence). The germline V and J ends were trimmed by 4 bases and 4 bases, with 3 bases remaining between them. The CDR3 here is CASSSADTQYF. The CDR3 nucleotides are TGTGCCAGCAGTTCTGCAGATACGCAGTATTTT.

The genes are TRBV5-8 and TRBJ2-7; 9 nucleotides align to TRBD1. CDR1 SGHTS and CDR2 YDEGEE come from the germline V gene. The CDR3 loop spans 14 amino acids. Germline trimming cut 4 bases from V and 6 bases from J; bases unmatched to any gene: 8. The CDR3 protein is CASSLDRGSVEQYF. The CDR3 region has the DNA TGTGCCAGCAGCCTGGACAGGGGTTCAGTCGAGCAGTACTTC.

The rearrangement links TRBV5-8 to TRBJ2-1; 9 bases agree with TRBD1. V trimming: 2 bases; J trimming: 1 base; junction bases outside the gene matches: 4. Per the germline V gene, CDR1 is SGHTS and CDR2 is YDEGEE. This CDR3 comprises 16 residues. Here the CDR3 reads CASSFADRGSYNEQFF. In DNA, the CDR3 is TGTGCCAGCAGCTTCGCGGACAGGGGTTCCTACAATGAGCAGTTCTTC.

The gene calls are TRBV6-4 and TRBJ2-2; 7 bases map to TRBD1. Per germline, CDR1 MRHNA and CDR2 SNTAGT. CDR3 length: 14 residues. Losses at the gene ends were 6 bases for V and 3 bases for J; bases not matched to a gene: 4. Here the CDR3 reads CASRTGSDTGELFF. Written as DNA, the CDR3 is TGTGCCAGCAGGACAGGGTCGGACACCGGGGAGCTGTTTTTT.

The chain carries TRBV6-5 and TRBJ2-7; 8 bases align to TRBD1. J was trimmed by 5 bases and V by 6 bases; bases with no gene match: 6. The CDR3 consists of 13 residues. Germline CDR1 is MNHEY and CDR2 is SVGAGI. The CDR3 coding sequence is TGTGCCAGCAGCCGGACAGGGTACGACGAGCAGTACTTC. Translation: CASSRTGYDEQYF.

In its sample, this clone was seen once. The chain joins TRBV7-6 to TRBJ1-5; TRBD1 might be the D (6 bases). The V gene lost 3 bases and the J gene lost 6 bases, with 18 bases spanning the gap. Per the germline V gene, CDR1 is SGHVS and CDR2 is FNYEAQ. The CDR3 sequence is 16 residues long. The CDR3 loop is CASSLQPGVGGQPQHF. The CDR3 DNA sequence: TGTGCCAGCAGCTTGCAGCCCGGGGTAGGGGGTCAGCCCCAGCATTTT. Drawing the rest from reference TRBV7-6 and TRBJ1-5, the complete variable domain is GAGVSQSPRYKVTKRGQDVALRCDPISGHVSLYWYRQALGQGPEFLTYFNYEAQQDKSGLPNDRFSAERPEGSISTLTIQRTEQRDSAMYRCASSLQPGVGGQPQHFGDGTRLSIL.